Each of the 16 T cell receptor beta chains below was sequenced from the same sample in a study of T cell repertoires in cytomegalovirus infection. Their specific antigens are unknown. TCRdb recomputed calls from the reads with MiXCR, one row per CDR3 protein. Of around 770,000 distinct CDR3 sequences detected, almost 30% appear once; the ten largest clones hold around 13%. The starting material was cultured CD8+ T cells from PBMCs, obtained from culture after CMV antigen stimulation. The receptors originated from a human donor in good health (CMV status not recorded). Some clones in this sample may be carry-over from other donors' samples.

This clonotype has only a few counts. The chain is built from TRBV10-3 and TRBJ2-7; TRBD1 aligns across 11 bases. The CDR3 consists of 15 residues. The ends lost 2 bases at V and 2 bases at J; junction bases unmatched: 2. Germline V gene data show CDR1 as ENHRY and CDR2 as SYGVKD. The CDR3 nucleotides are TGTGCCATCAGTGAGCCGGACAGGGGGCCCTACGAGCAGTACTTC. This gives the protein CAISEPDRGPYEQYF.

This clonotype has only a few counts. The genes are TRBV11-1 and TRBJ2-3; possible D gene TRBD2, 6 bases. CDR1 SGHAT and CDR2 FQDESV come from the germline V gene (reference sequence). The CDR3 spans 16 residues. Trimming took 3 bases from V and 2 from J, leaving 15 bases between them. The CDR3 DNA is TGTGCCAGCAGCTTCCCATCTAGCGTCTCCACAGATACGCAGTATTTT. This sequence encodes CASSFPSSVSTDTQYF.

The V and J genes are TRBV7-6 and TRBJ1-1; 7 bases are shared with TRBD1. Germline CDR1 is SGHVS and CDR2 is FNYEAQ. The CDR3 runs to 15 residues. J lost 1 base, V lost 5 bases, and 7 bases had no gene match. The chain's CDR3 is CASSVTGIQNTEAFF. The CDR3 coding sequence is TGTGCCAGCAGCGTGACAGGGATCCAGAACACTGAAGCTTTCTTT.

This clonotype was counted only a few times. The V gene is TRBV10-3, the J gene TRBJ2-5; 13 nucleotides match TRBD2. Germline loops: CDR1 ENHRY, CDR2 SYGVKD. This CDR3 is built from 18 residues. The V segment lost 1 base and the J segment 3 bases; nucleotides outside the gene matches: 8. CDR3 loop: CAISELLAGGPKEETQYF. CDR3 in DNA: TGTGCCATCAGTGAGTTACTAGCGGGGGGGCCTAAGGAAGAGACCCAGTACTTC.

This clonotype was seen a handful of times. The rearrangement links TRBV20-1 to TRBJ2-2; the match to TRBD1 covers 7 bases. V was clipped by 0 bases and J by 3 bases; unmatched bases: 7. CDR1 and CDR2 from the germline V gene are DFQATT and SNEGSKA (reference sequence). The CDR3 runs to 16 residues. CDR3 sequence (DNA): TGCAGTGCTAGAGATCCGGGACAGACATACACCGGGGAGCTGTTTTTT. This gives the protein CSARDPGQTYTGELFF.

The chain recombines TRBV24-1 with TRBJ1-1; D is uncertain. Trimming left V 3 bases short and J 1 base short, with 5 bases between. Germline-derived CDR1 and CDR2 are KGHDR and SFDVKD. The CDR3 covers 13 residues. This CDR3 is CATSDRQNTEAFF. Written as DNA, the CDR3 is TGTGCCACCAGTGATCGACAGAACACTGAAGCTTTCTTT.

This clonotype has at least ten counts. This chain connects TRBV7-8 to TRBJ1-6; D gene ambiguous. Germline V lookup: CDR1 SGHVS, CDR2 FQNEAQ. Trimming removed 1 base at V and 0 bases at J, with 13 bases between. The CDR3 length is 18 residues. CDR3: CASSLGPSGGSYNSPLHF. The DNA for the CDR3 is TGTGCCAGCAGCTTAGGACCCTCCGGAGGCTCCTATAATTCACCCCTCCACTTT. The variable domain in full, completed from reference TRBV7-8 and TRBJ1-6, reads GAGVSQSPRYKVAKRGQDVALRCDPISGHVSLFWYQQALGQGPEFLTYFQNEAQLDKSGLPSDRFFAERPEGSVSTLKIQRTQQEDSAVYLCASSLGPSGGSYNSPLHFGNGTRLTVT.

The gene calls are TRBV6-8 and TRBJ2-2, with D perhaps TRBD1 (6 bases). V was trimmed by 6 bases and J by 3 bases, leaving 14 bases between them. The CDR3 is 15 amino acids. Germline-derived CDR1 and CDR2 are MNHGY and SAAAGT. The CDR3 loop reads CASSPEGEDTGELFF. CDR3 nucleotide sequence: TGTGCCAGCAGCCCCGAGGGGGAAGACACCGGGGAGCTGTTTTTT.

This clonotype showed up many times. V gene TRBV12-3 or TRBV12-4 combines with J gene TRBJ2-2; TRBD2 matches 10 bases. The V gene end was trimmed by 2 bases and the J gene end by 0 bases; junction bases not matched to a gene: 9. The length of the CDR3 is 19 residues. CDR3 residues: CASSLSPSGGLTNTGELFF. The CDR3 DNA is TGTGCCAGCAGTTTATCTCCTAGCGGGGGCCTCACGAACACCGGGGAGCTGTTTTTT.

This clonotype was picked up many times. The genes are TRBV2 and TRBJ2-5, with 10 bases matching TRBD1. The CDR3 length is 14 residues. Germline-derived CDR1 and CDR2 are SNHLY and FYNNEI. V shed 11 bases and J 4 bases; nucleotides not matched to a gene: 10. The CDR3 loop reads CAGTGTGVLETQYF. CDR3 nucleotide sequence: TGTGCCGGAACCGGGACAGGGGTTCTAGAGACCCAGTACTTC.

The table lists this clonotype with a count of one. This chain links TRBV6-6 with TRBJ1-6; no clear D. The germline gives CDR1 MNHNY, CDR2 SVGAGI (reference sequence). This CDR3 has 15 residues. V shed 2 bases and J shed 8 bases, with 13 bases lying between them. The CDR3 reads CASSYLTPTDSPLHF. As DNA, the CDR3 is TGTGCCAGCAGTTACCTGACCCCCACCGATTCACCCCTCCACTTT.

This clonotype has just a few counts. V and J are TRBV6-2 or TRBV6-3 and TRBJ2-3; D may be TRBD1 (5 bases). The germline V and J ends were trimmed by 2 bases and 2 bases, with 11 bases remaining between them. Germline V lookup: CDR1 MNHEY, CDR2 SVGEGT. The CDR3 covers 15 residues. CDR3 coding DNA: TGTGCCAGCAGTTACCTCTCAGGGATCACAGATACGCAGTATTTT. It yields the protein CASSYLSGITDTQYF.

This clonotype was seen a few times. This rearrangement joins TRBV20-1 to TRBJ1-5, with TRBD1 as a possible D gene (5 bases). This CDR3 is 13 amino acids long. Trimming pared 6 bases from V and 0 bases from J, leaving 9 bases between. Germline-derived CDR1 and CDR2 are DFQATT and SNEGSKA (reference sequence). CDR3 sequence reads: CSAGDYSNQPQHF. The CDR3 nucleotides are TGCAGTGCCGGGGACTATAGCAATCAGCCCCAGCATTTT.

V gene TRBV10-3 combines with J gene TRBJ2-1; D is possibly TRBD1 (5 bases). This CDR3 region has 16 residues. Germline assignment: CDR1 ENHRY and CDR2 SYGVKD. V was shortened by 0 bases and J by 2 bases, with 11 bases between the two germline ends. CDR3 DNA sequence: TGTGCCATCAGTGAGTCGGGGCAGGACCCCTACAATGAGCAGTTCTTC. As protein: CAISESGQDPYNEQFF.

V is TRBV19 and J is TRBJ2-1; no reliable D call. This CDR3 region has 15 residues. V shed 0 bases and J shed 6 bases, with 12 bases lying between them. Per germline, CDR1 LNHDA and CDR2 SQIVND (reference sequence). The CDR3 nucleotides are TGTGCCAGTAGTATAGAGTGGGTTTTCGGCAATGAGCAGTTCTTC. Residues: CASSIEWVFGNEQFF.

This clonotype appeared a single time. The CDR3 region is CASSYSGGGPHNEQFF. CDR3 nucleotides: TGTGCCAGCAGTTACTCGGGGGGGGGCCCTCACAATGAGCAGTTCTTC. This chain joins TRBV6-5 and TRBJ2-1; the D gene is possibly TRBD2 (7 bases). The CDR3 length is 16 residues. Trimming pared 0 bases from V and 5 bases from J, leaving 14 bases between. CDR1 is MNHEY, CDR2 SVGAGI, per germline.